This TCR beta chain was found in a study of T-cell reconstitution after alpha-beta-depleted transplantation in children. Preparation of the TCRbeta library used unique molecular identifiers. TCRdb reanalysed the PCR reads using MiXCR and keeps one entry per CDR3 protein. The table lists 250,000 to 300,000 distinct CDR3 sequences, approximately 9.6% of them singletons. The CDR3 is made up of 14 amino acids. V lost 3 bases, J lost 1 base, and 12 bases lay in between. CDR1 DFQATT and CDR2 SNEGSKA come from the germline V gene (reference sequence). This clonotype was seen repeatedly, ten times or more. The chain employs TRBV20-1 and TRBJ1-1; tentative D call: TRBD1 (6 bases). This TCR was sampled from a human donor who donated a stem cell graft to a child with SCID. The sequences come from PBMCs from the stem cell graft donor, collected from the stem cell graft. This CDR3 reads CSARKTGRNTEAFF. The DNA for the CDR3 is TGCAGTGCTAGGAAAACAGGGAGGAACACTGAAGCTTTCTTT.